This entry is about one T cell receptor (beta chain). Its antigen remains unidentified. This CDR3 has 19 amino acids. Trimming removed 3 bases at V and 2 bases at J, with 25 bases between. CDR1 is SGDLS and CDR2 is YYNGEE in the germline V gene. This specimen comes from a study of shared clonotypes between healthy human individuals. Each subset's genomic DNA was split evenly across several immunoSEQ plates. Each PCR replicate from the sorted subsets contained around 0.2 ug DNA, which is about 30,000 T cell genomes. Method: immunoSEQ multiplex PCR; TCRdb's copy keeps in-frame clones and lacks some. The top ten hold roughly 0.13% of the sample, which has some 2,100,000 clones, approximately 94% seen once. General study points: Among donors, sharing of clonotypes was expected to be affected by sequencing depth.

V usage is TRBV9 and J usage is TRBJ2-3; tentative D call: TRBD2 (6 bases). The TCR was taken from a man younger than 35 in good health. The sample consisted of naive CD4+ T cells sorted from blood. Noted subset: CD45RA+ positively selected. The CDR3 DNA sequence: TGTGCCAGCAGCGGGGTTCTAGCGCCCAGTAGAGAATCCACAGATACGCAGTATTTT. Translating it yields CASSGVLAPSRESTDTQYF.